The clone carrying this TCR beta chain has more than one count but fewer than ten. No antigen is known for it. The data derive from a study of T cell repertoires in cytomegalovirus infection. Looking at the study overall: The public TCR beta signatures pointed to both CMV infection and matching HLA type.

The CDR3 loop spans 15 amino acids. Per the germline V gene, CDR1 is MNHNY and CDR2 is SVGAGI (reference sequence). Deletions cut 7 bases from V and 2 bases from J, with 16 bases between. TCRdb re-analysed the reads in MiXCR, keeping a single row per CDR3 protein. The table includes about 770,000 distinct CDR3 sequences, 29% detected once. The J gene is TRBJ2-3, the V gene TRBV6-6; D is perhaps TRBD1 (6 bases). This TCR derives from a human donor in good health (CMV status not recorded). Some clones in this sample may be carry-over from other donors' samples. The sequencing used cultured CD8+ T cells from PBMCs, collected from culture after CMV antigen stimulation. CDR3 residues: CASTRRQAVTDTQYF. Here the CDR3 DNA reads TGTGCCAGCACCCGTCGACAGGCAGTCACAGATACGCAGTATTTT.